The 22 T cell receptor beta chains presented below share a single source sample, sequenced in a study of CD8+CD57+ T cells in acquired aplastic anemia. An expansion of CD8+CD57+ cells by flow cytometry had been shown in patients chosen for sequencing. For CDR3 and TCR beta VDJ profiling, genomic DNA was the template used. A single record per CDR3 protein comes from TCRdb applying MiXCR to the reads. The sample shows about 190,000 distinct CDR3 sequences, 40% to 55% of them seen only once. Sequenced material: sorted CD4+, CD8+, or CD8+CD57+ T cells (not recorded which) from PBMCs. The source of these receptors is a human donor with aplastic anemia.

At least ten counts were recorded for this clonotype. The chain is built from TRBV12-3 or TRBV12-4 and TRBJ2-1; D possibly corresponds to TRBD2 (6 bases). V lost 7 bases and J lost 8, with 21 bases in between. There are 15 residues in the CDR3. The CDR3 DNA sequence: TGTGCCAGCACCCTTTGGGAACTAGCACCCCATGAGCAGTTCTTC. Its protein is CASTLWELAPHEQFF.

This clonotype was seen repeatedly, ten times or more. The rearrangement links TRBV7-3 to TRBJ2-3; unclear D gene. CDR1 SGHTA and CDR2 FQGTGA come from the germline V gene. The CDR3 contains 14 residues. Trimming stripped 2 bases from V and 1 base from J, with 7 bases between. The CDR3 DNA is TGTGCCAGCAGCTTATCCCCGGGCACAGATACGCAGTATTTT. This gives the protein CASSLSPGTDTQYF.

The chain links TRBV7-9 to TRBJ2-7; the D is unclear. Germline V lookup: CDR1 SEHNR, CDR2 FQNEAQ (reference sequence). CDR3 length: 11 residues. Trimming removed 6 bases from V and 5 bases from J, with 8 bases in between. CDR3 sequence reads: CASRGFNEQYF. For the CDR3, the DNA is TGTGCCAGCAGGGGCTTCAACGAGCAGTACTTC.

This clonotype was recorded at least ten times. V gene TRBV11-1 combines with J gene TRBJ2-6, with unresolved D. The CDR3 loop spans 18 amino acids. V was pared by 5 bases and J by 0 bases, with 17 bases between. The germline V gene encodes CDR1 SGHAT and CDR2 FQDESV (reference sequence). The CDR3 nucleotides are TGTGCCAGCAGCCTACCACGGACCCGGACCTCTGGGGCCAACGTCCTGACTTTC. This gives the protein CASSLPRTRTSGANVLTF.

V is TRBV6-1 and J is TRBJ1-5; D is uncertain. Germline V CDR1 and CDR2: MNHNS, SASEGT. The CDR3 spans 16 residues. The V and J ends lost 2 bases and 5 bases respectively, with 16 bases between them. Here the CDR3 reads CASSENMALIHQPQHF. CDR3 coding DNA: TGTGCCAGCAGTGAAAACATGGCCCTCATCCATCAGCCCCAGCATTTT.

This clonotype has a count of ten or more. The rearrangement links TRBV7-9 to TRBJ2-1; 13 bases line up with TRBD2. Per germline, CDR1 SEHNR and CDR2 FQNEAQ (reference sequence). V was clipped by 3 bases and J by 9 bases; unmatched bases: 5. The CDR3 is 15 residues long. The CDR3 reads CASSFGTSGTSEQFF. In DNA, the CDR3 is TGTGCCAGCAGCTTTGGGACTAGCGGGACTAGTGAGCAGTTCTTC. Complete variable domain (other parts from reference TRBV7-9 and TRBJ2-1): DTGVSQNPRHKITKRGQNVTFRCDPISEHNRLYWYRQTLGQGPEFLTYFQNEAQLEKSRLLSDRFSAERPKGSFSTLEIQRTEQGDSAMYLCASSFGTSGTSEQFFGPGTRLTVL.

The CDR3 DNA reads as TGTGCCACCGCTCAGGGCTATAGCAATCAGCCCCAGCATTTT. Amino acid sequence: CATAQGYSNQPQHF. The J gene is TRBJ1-5, the V gene TRBV24-1; possibly TRBD1 for D (5 bases). Trimming left V 9 bases short and J 0 bases short, with 11 bases between. This CDR3 region has 14 residues. The germline CDR1 and CDR2 sequences are KGHDR and SFDVKD.

The chain is built from TRBV5-1 and TRBJ2-5; 8 bases match TRBD1. The J call may be incorrect, as the DNA end agrees better with TRBJ2-7. Germline CDR1 reads SGHRS; CDR2 reads YFSETQ. The CDR3 is made up of 15 amino acids. The CDR3 loop reads CASSLRDRTSYEQYF. CDR3 coding DNA: TGCGCCAGCAGCTTGAGGGACAGGACGTCCTACGAGCAGTACTTC.

This clonotype was observed a handful of times. The chain couples TRBV2 to TRBJ2-1; possibly TRBD2 for D (5 bases). Trimming left V 5 bases short and J 4 bases short, with 15 bases between. The CDR3 totals 15 residues. Germline values: CDR1 SNHLY, CDR2 FYNNEI. CDR3 DNA: TGTGCCAGCAGTCGGTCACTAGTGCTTTACAATGAGCAGTTCTTC. Translated: CASSRSLVLYNEQFF.

This chain joins TRBV2 and TRBJ2-5; 7 nucleotides match TRBD1. The V gene end was trimmed by 7 bases and the J gene end by 3 bases; junction bases not matched to a gene: 5. Germline assignment: CDR1 SNHLY and CDR2 FYNNEI. The CDR3 has 13 amino acids. The CDR3 nucleotides are TGTGCCAGCAACGGACAGGAAGAAGAGACCCAGTACTTC. As protein: CASNGQEEETQYF. The whole variable domain, filled in from reference TRBV2 and TRBJ2-5, reads EPEVTQTPSHQVTQMGQEVILRCVPISNHLYFYWYRQILGQKVEFLVSFYNNEISEKSEIFDDQFSVERPDGSNFTLKIRSTKLEDSAMYFCASNGQEEETQYFGPGTRLLVL.

The rearrangement uses TRBV7-6 and TRBJ2-7, with D perhaps TRBD1 (6 bases). The CDR3 runs to 13 residues. Germline CDR1 reads SGHVS; CDR2 reads FNYEAQ. The V and J ends lost 1 base and 5 bases respectively, with 9 bases between them. The CDR3 nucleotides are TGTGCCAGCAGCTTAGATTGGGACAACGAGCAGTACTTC. This gives the protein CASSLDWDNEQYF.

The chain employs TRBV7-3 and TRBJ2-5, with 7 positions matching TRBD1. The CDR3 has 12 residues. Germline V gene data show CDR1 as SGHTA and CDR2 as FQGTGA. V was pared by 5 bases and J by 3 bases, with 0 bases of the junction left unmatched. CDR3 loop: CASSQGEETQYF. DNA of the CDR3: TGTGCCAGCAGCCAGGGGGAAGAGACCCAGTACTTC.

The chain is built from TRBV11-2 and TRBJ2-3, with TRBD2 identical over 11 bases. J was trimmed by 5 bases and V by 6 bases; bases with no gene match: 16. CDR3 size: 18 residues. CDR1 and CDR2 (germline): SGHAT, FQNNGV. CDR3 residues: CASRAGTSGPTRRDTQYF. As DNA, the CDR3 is TGTGCCAGCAGGGCGGGGACTAGCGGCCCTACGCGGAGAGATACGCAGTATTTT.

The rearrangement joins TRBV7-2 to TRBJ2-2; D is unclear. V lost 6 bases and J lost 3, with 8 bases in between. The CDR3 sequence is 13 residues long. Germline loops: CDR1 SGHTA, CDR2 FQGNSA. The DNA for the CDR3 is TGTGCCAGCAGGGAAGACGACACCGGGGAGCTGTTTTTT. Translated: CASREDDTGELFF. The full variable domain, with the rest looked up from reference TRBV7-2 and TRBJ2-2, is GAGVSQSPSNKVTEKGKDVELRCDPISGHTALYWYRQSLGQGLEFLIYFQGNSAPDKSGLPSDRFSAERTGGSVSTLTIQRTQQEDSAVYLCASREDDTGELFFGEGSRLTVL.

Many counts were recorded for this clonotype. This chain connects TRBV14 to TRBJ2-4, with D possibly TRBD2 on 5 matching bases. Germline V gene sequence: CDR1 SGHDN, CDR2 FVKESK. V lost 2 bases and J lost 0, with 14 bases in between. The CDR3 is 17 amino acids. The CDR3 sequence is CASSQPGLTLAKNIQYF. The CDR3 nucleotides read TGTGCCAGCAGCCAACCCGGACTCACGCTAGCCAAAAACATTCAGTACTTC.

The chain combines TRBV2 with TRBJ1-2; D uncertain. There are 10 residues in the CDR3. V was clipped by 6 bases and J by 6 bases, with 5 bases between them. CDR1 and CDR2 (germline): SNHLY, FYNNEI. CDR3 region: CASRGNGYTF. CDR3 bases: TGTGCCAGCAGGGGCAATGGCTACACCTTC.

The chain couples TRBV5-1 to TRBJ2-1, with a possible D match to TRBD2 (6 bases). The V gene lost 0 bases and the J gene lost 8 bases, with 27 bases spanning the gap. This CDR3 is built from 19 residues. CDR1 and CDR2 from the germline V gene are SGHRS and YFSETQ. The CDR3 is CASSLVFSTGGDSDHEQFF. In nucleotides, the CDR3 is TGCGCCAGCAGCTTGGTGTTCTCCACAGGAGGGGATTCTGACCATGAGCAGTTCTTC.

V gene TRBV10-2 combines with J gene TRBJ2-1, with D perhaps given as TRBD1 or TRBD2 (5 bases each). Germline CDR1 reads WSHSY; CDR2 reads SAAADI. The germline V and J ends were trimmed by 3 bases and 0 bases, with 15 bases remaining between them. The CDR3 is 17 residues long. CDR3 region: CASSDPGRRSSYNEQFF. The CDR3 coding sequence is TGCGCCAGCAGTGACCCAGGGCGGAGGAGCTCCTACAATGAGCAGTTCTTC.

The CDR3 is CSVERGSSYNEQFF. DNA of the CDR3: TGCAGCGTTGAACGGGGTAGCTCCTACAATGAGCAGTTCTTC. The chain employs TRBV29-1 and TRBJ2-1, with TRBD2 as a possible D gene (5 bases). Trimming took 2 bases from V and 0 from J, leaving 8 bases between them. This CDR3 region has 14 residues. CDR1 is SQVTM and CDR2 is ANQGSEA in the germline V gene.

This clonotype was seen more than once but under ten times. V is TRBV28 and J is TRBJ1-3, with no clear D. CDR1 and CDR2 from the germline V gene are MDHEN and SYDVKM. Trimming left V 5 bases short and J 3 bases short, with 5 bases between. CDR3 length equals 12 residues. CDR3: CASSRVGNTIYF. CDR3 in DNA: TGTGCCAGCAGTAGGGTTGGAAACACCATATATTTT.

This clonotype was picked up many times. The chain combines TRBV24-1 with TRBJ2-1, with TRBD2 identical over 15 bases. The CDR3 has 16 amino acids. V shed 5 bases and J 8 bases; nucleotides not matched to a gene: 6. Germline V lookup: CDR1 KGHDR, CDR2 SFDVKD. The CDR3 sequence is CATSGTSGRATHEQFF. In DNA, the CDR3 is TGTGCCACCAGTGGGACTAGCGGGAGGGCTACACATGAGCAGTTCTTC.

The chain links TRBV30 to TRBJ1-4, with a weak D call TRBD1 (5 bases). CDR1 and CDR2 (germline): GTSNPN, SVGIG (reference sequence). CDR3 length equals 16 residues. V lost 5 bases and J lost 0, with 16 bases in between. The DNA of the CDR3 is TGTGCCTGGTCCCGAAAAAGGGGAACAACTAATGAAAAACTGTTTTTT. It encodes CAWSRKRGTTNEKLFF.